A selection of T cell receptor beta chains follows, all from one sample in a study of control samples from healthy donors and cancer patients. Only in-frame clones appear in the TCRdb table, and some are missing; sequencing was by immunoSEQ multiplex PCR. The data hold 15,000 to 20,000 clones, with under 90% observed a single time. The sequencing input was PBMCs. These receptors were taken from a woman in her 70s with lung cancer. CDR3s include the opening cysteine and the closing phenylalanine or tryptophan. D genes are given only for firm matches. Only part of the rows carry a size: once, few, many, or a class if the clone is expanded.

length: 14; J: TRBJ2-1; D: NA; size: NA; V: TRBV19; DNA: TGTGCCAGCCGGCGACCCTCGGCTTACAATGAGCAGTTCTTC; CDR3: CASRRPSAYNEQFF
length: 14; J: TRBJ2-1; D: NA; size: once; V: TRBV6-2/TRBV6-3; DNA: TGTGCCAGCAGTTACCGGAGCTCCTACAATGAGCAGTTCTTC; CDR3: CASSYRSSYNEQFF
length: 14; J: TRBJ2-3; D: TRBD2; size: NA; V: TRBV28; DNA: TGTGCCAGCAGTCCAGGGACTAATAGCTATACGCAGTATTTT; CDR3: CASSPGTNSYTQYF
length: 16; J: TRBJ1-4; D: NA; size: NA; V: TRBV19; DNA: TGTGCCAGTAGCGACAGAGAGGGGTCATTTAATGAAAAACTGTTTTTT; CDR3: CASSDREGSFNEKLFF
length: 16; J: TRBJ1-5; D: TRBD1; size: NA; V: TRBV10-3; DNA: TGTGCCATCAGTGAGTCGCCCAGGGGGATCAATCAGCCCCAGCATTTT; CDR3: CAISESPRGINQPQHF
length: 15; J: TRBJ1-5; D: NA; size: NA; V: TRBV15; DNA: TGTGCCACCAGCGGAACCTCTGGAGCCGGACCAGCCCAGCATTTT; CDR3: CATSGTSGAGPAQHF
length: 14; J: TRBJ2-5; D: NA; size: NA; V: TRBV9; DNA: TGTGCCAGCAGCACTATACAGGAAAAAGAGACCCAGTACTTC; CDR3: CASSTIQEKETQYF
length: 14; J: TRBJ2-7; D: TRBD1; size: NA; V: TRBV10-1; DNA: TGCGCCAGCAGTTCCGGGACAGTTTTCTACGAGCAGTACTTC; CDR3: CASSSGTVFYEQYF
length: 13; J: TRBJ1-1; D: NA; size: NA; V: TRBV6-6; DNA: TGTGCCAGCAGTAGTTGGGGGAACACTGAAGCTTTCTTT; CDR3: CASSSWGNTEAFF
length: 19; J: TRBJ2-1; D: TRBD2; size: NA; V: TRBV4-2; DNA: TGTGCCAGCAGCCAAGATCTGTCCCGCGGACTAGCGGGAGGAAATGAGCAGTTCTTC; CDR3: CASSQDLSRGLAGGNEQFF
length: 11; J: TRBJ2-7; D: NA; size: NA; V: TRBV14; DNA: TGTGCCAGCAGCCATCGGGGGGAGCAGTACTTC; CDR3: CASSHRGEQYF
length: 16; J: TRBJ2-5; D: TRBD1; size: NA; V: TRBV30; DNA: TGTGCCTGGAGCCTGACAGGGACAGGGGGTCGGGAGACCCAGTACTTC; CDR3: CAWSLTGTGGRETQYF
length: 14; J: TRBJ2-1; D: NA; size: NA; V: TRBV15; DNA: TGTGCCACCAGCAGAGGCGCCGCGGGCGGTGAGCAGTTCTTC; CDR3: CATSRGAAGGEQFF
length: 15; J: TRBJ2-1; D: TRBD2; size: NA; V: TRBV6-2/TRBV6-3; DNA: TGTGCCAGCAGCTCCGCTAGCGGTTCCTACAATGAGCAGTTCTTC; CDR3: CASSSASGSYNEQFF
length: 13; J: TRBJ1-5; D: NA; size: NA; V: TRBV30; DNA: TGTGCCTGGAGTGGTACAGGTAATCAGCCCCAGCATTTT; CDR3: CAWSGTGNQPQHF
length: 12; J: TRBJ2-7; D: NA; size: NA; V: TRBV28; DNA: TGTGCCAGCAGTTCCTACAGGGTCGGTAGGTACTTC; CDR3: CASSSYRVGRYF
length: 14; J: TRBJ2-7; D: TRBD2; size: NA; V: TRBV3-1/TRBV3-2; DNA: TGTGCCAGCAGCCAAGTACGGGGGAGGGGAGAGCAGTACTTC; CDR3: CASSQVRGRGEQYF
length: 16; J: TRBJ2-3; D: NA; size: NA; V: TRBV19; DNA: TGTGCCAGTAGTATAGGGACAGCCGTTTTCACAGATACGCAGTATTTT; CDR3: CASSIGTAVFTDTQYF
length: 13; J: TRBJ1-2; D: NA; size: few; V: TRBV29-1; DNA: TGCAGCGACTCACAGGGTGATAACTATGGCTACACCTTC; CDR3: CSDSQGDNYGYTF
length: 16; J: TRBJ2-7; D: TRBD2; size: once; V: TRBV7-2; DNA: TGTGCCAGCAGCTATAAACCGGGACTAGCGGGACACGAGCAGTACTTC; CDR3: CASSYKPGLAGHEQYF
length: 15; J: TRBJ2-7; D: TRBD2; size: once; V: TRBV4-2; DNA: TGTGCCAGCAGCCAAGGGCTAGCGGGGGCCTACGAGCAGTACTTC; CDR3: CASSQGLAGAYEQYF
length: 12; J: TRBJ1-1; D: NA; size: NA; V: TRBV19; DNA: TGTGCCAGTATCGAGGGGGGCATTCGAGCTTTCTTT; CDR3: CASIEGGIRAFF
length: 16; J: TRBJ2-2; D: TRBD2; size: NA; V: TRBV3-1/TRBV3-2; DNA: TGTGCCAGCAGCCAGACGCTAGCGGGAGACACCGGGGAGCTGTTTTTT; CDR3: CASSQTLAGDTGELFF
length: 14; J: TRBJ2-1; D: NA; size: NA; V: TRBV2; DNA: TGTGCCAGCCTCGAAGAGGGTGTCGGCAATGAGCAGTTCTTC; CDR3: CASLEEGVGNEQFF
length: 12; J: TRBJ1-4; D: NA; size: NA; V: TRBV7-8; DNA: TGTGCCAGCAGCCAACGGGCTGAAAAACTGTTTTTT; CDR3: CASSQRAEKLFF
length: 12; J: TRBJ1-1; D: NA; size: NA; V: TRBV21-1; DNA: TGTGCCAGCAGCAAACCAGGGGCTGGAGCTTTCTTT; CDR3: CASSKPGAGAFF
length: 16; J: TRBJ2-1; D: TRBD1; size: NA; V: TRBV15; DNA: TGTGCCACCAGCCGAATCGGGACAGGGGTCTACAATGAGCAGTTCTTC; CDR3: CATSRIGTGVYNEQFF
length: 16; J: TRBJ1-1; D: TRBD1; size: NA; V: TRBV30; DNA: TGTGCCTGGAGTGAGGCGACAGGGACACGAGGCACTGAAGCTTTCTTT; CDR3: CAWSEATGTRGTEAFF
length: 10; J: TRBJ2-7; D: NA; size: NA; V: TRBV14; DNA: TGTGCCAGCAGGGGGCACGAGCAGTACTTC; CDR3: CASRGHEQYF